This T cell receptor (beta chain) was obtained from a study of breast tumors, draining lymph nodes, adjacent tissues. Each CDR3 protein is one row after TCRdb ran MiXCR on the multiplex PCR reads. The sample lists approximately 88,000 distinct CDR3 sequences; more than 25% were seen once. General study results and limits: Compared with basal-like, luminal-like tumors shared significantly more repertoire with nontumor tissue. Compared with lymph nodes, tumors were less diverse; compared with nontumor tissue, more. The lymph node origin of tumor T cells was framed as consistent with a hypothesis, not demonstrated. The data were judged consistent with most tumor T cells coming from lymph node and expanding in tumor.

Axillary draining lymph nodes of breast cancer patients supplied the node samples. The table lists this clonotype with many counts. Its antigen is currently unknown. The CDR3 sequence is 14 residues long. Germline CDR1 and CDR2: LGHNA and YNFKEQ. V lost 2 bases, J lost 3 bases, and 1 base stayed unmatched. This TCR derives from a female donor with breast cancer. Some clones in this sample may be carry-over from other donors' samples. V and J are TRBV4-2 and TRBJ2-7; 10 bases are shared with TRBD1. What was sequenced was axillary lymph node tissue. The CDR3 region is CASSQRTGGYEQYF. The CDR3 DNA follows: TGTGCCAGCAGCCAACGGACAGGGGGCTACGAGCAGTACTTC.